The clone carrying this T cell receptor beta chain was counted many times. TCRdb itself ran the 5' RACE reads through MiXCR, one entry per CDR3 protein. The profile covers 35,000 to 40,000 distinct CDR3 sequences, with roughly 3.9% appearing a single time and about a tenth taken by the ten largest. With 0 bases removed from V and 9 bases from J, the gap between germline ends came to 16 bases. The CDR3 sequence is 15 residues long. Germline V lookup: CDR1 SGHNT, CDR2 YYREEE (reference sequence). The data belong to a study of early T cells in non-severe SARS-CoV-2 infection. The TCR sequence derives from an adult who was a healthcare worker with PCR-confirmed SARS-CoV-2 infection or an uninfected control (not recorded which). The chain recombines TRBV5-4 with TRBJ2-4, with D tentatively TRBD2 (5 bases). The sample comprised whole blood. The chain's CDR3 is CASSLAGSGVGIQYF. The CDR3 DNA follows: TGTGCCAGCAGCTTGGCGGGTTCCGGGGTGGGCATTCAGTACTTC.